The 13 T cell receptor beta chains given below trace back to one sample, sequenced in a study of T cell changes during pregnancy in multiple sclerosis. Here immunoSEQ multiplex PCR was the method, and the copy in TCRdb shows in-frame clones only, minus some. The table shows about 31,000 clones, with around 91% occurring only once. Sequenced material: CD8+ T cells from peripheral blood mononuclear cells, taken in the second trimester of pregnancy. The receptors originated from a female donor with multiple sclerosis, enrolled in a pregnancy study.

The chain recombines TRBV5-6 with TRBJ2-1; D is perhaps TRBD2 (5 bases). The V end lost 0 bases, the J end lost 0 bases, and 16 bases lay between the germline ends. Germline V gene data show CDR1 as SGHDT and CDR2 as YYEEEE. This CDR3 contains 18 residues. The CDR3 protein is CASSLAYWEKSSYNEQFF. DNA of the CDR3: TGTGCCAGCAGCTTGGCCTACTGGGAGAAAAGCTCCTACAATGAGCAGTTCTTC.

The rearrangement links TRBV19 to TRBJ1-5, with TRBD1 matching 9 bases. Germline CDR1 and CDR2: LNHDA and SQIVND (reference sequence). The CDR3 is 15 residues long. The V segment lost 3 bases and the J segment 7 bases; nucleotides outside the gene matches: 7. CDR3 in DNA: TGTGCCAGTAGTATCGACGGGACAGGGTACCAGCCCCAGCATTTT. Its protein product is CASSIDGTGYQPQHF.

This clone was seen repeatedly, ten times or more. The same CDR3 can be traced to other DNA sequences in this sample. The V and J genes are TRBV4-2 and TRBJ2-1; D might be TRBD2 (5 bases). Trimming took 0 bases from V and 0 from J, leaving 9 bases between them. The CDR3 length is 16 residues. CDR1 is LGHNA, CDR2 YNFKEQ, per germline. DNA of the CDR3: TGTGCCAGCAGCCAAGATAGTGGGAGCTCCTACAATGAGCAGTTCTTC. It is translated as CASSQDSGSSYNEQFF.

The chain carries TRBV4-2 and TRBJ2-1; 11 nucleotides align to TRBD2. Germline V gene data show CDR1 as LGHNA and CDR2 as YNFKEQ. The V and J ends lost 2 bases and 8 bases, in that order; junction bases with no gene match: 8. This CDR3 region has 16 residues. The chain's CDR3 is CASSQTIGTSGDEQFF. The CDR3 DNA follows: TGTGCCAGCAGCCAAACAATCGGGACTAGCGGCGATGAGCAGTTCTTC.

The chain employs TRBV11-2 and TRBJ2-7; 8 nucleotides agree with TRBD2. The junction had 2 bases not matched to a gene; V was cut back by 3 bases and J by 4 bases. The CDR3 has 13 amino acids. CDR1 is SGHAT, CDR2 FQNNGV, per germline. The CDR3 here is CASSFSSGYEQYF. CDR3 in DNA: TGTGCCAGCAGCTTCTCTAGCGGGTACGAGCAGTACTTC.

This clone was counted once. The chain couples TRBV5-6 to TRBJ2-7; 10 bases line up with TRBD1. The junction had 7 bases not matched to a gene; V was cut back by 0 bases and J by 4 bases. This CDR3 region has 16 residues. Per germline, CDR1 SGHDT and CDR2 YYEEEE. The CDR3 DNA follows: TGTGCCAGCAGCTTGGCCCCGGGACAGGGGCATTACGAGCAGTACTTC. The encoded protein is CASSLAPGQGHYEQYF. Combining the CDR3 with reference TRBV5-6 and TRBJ2-7 gives the whole variable domain DAGVTQSPTHLIKTRGQQVTLRCSPKSGHDTVSWYQQALGQGPQFIFQYYEEEERQRGNFPDRFSGHQFPNYSSELNVNALLLGDSALYLCASSLAPGQGHYEQYFGPGTRLTVT.

The gene calls are TRBV19 and TRBJ1-4; the D is unclear. V was cut by 6 bases and J by 4 bases, with 21 bases left in between. CDR1 is LNHDA and CDR2 is SQIVND in the germline V gene (reference sequence). CDR3 size: 17 residues. CDR3 region: CASSTPSSGMLNEKLFF. CDR3 nucleotide sequence: TGTGCCAGTAGCACGCCCTCCTCGGGGATGCTTAATGAAAAACTGTTTTTT.

The chain employs TRBV25-1 and TRBJ1-1, with TRBD1 identical over 7 bases. The length of the CDR3 is 13 residues. The ends lost 3 bases at V and 8 bases at J; junction bases unmatched: 6. Germline V gene data show CDR1 as MGHDK and CDR2 as SYGVNS. DNA for the CDR3: TGTGCCAGCAGTGATCTGGGACAGACAGAAGCTTTCTTT. Protein sequence: CASSDLGQTEAFF.

CDR3 residues: CASSPTGGSYTEAFF. The CDR3 DNA follows: TGCGCCAGCAGCCCTACCGGGGGGTCGTACACTGAAGCTTTCTTT. The gene calls are TRBV4-1 and TRBJ1-1, with D tentatively TRBD1 (5 bases). The CDR3 is 15 amino acids. Trimming took off 4 bases at V and 3 bases at J, with 15 bases between the two ends. Germline assignment: CDR1 MGHRA and CDR2 YSYEKL.

This sequence joins TRBV2 and TRBJ2-1, with 7 bases identical to TRBD2. J gave up 2 bases and V 2 bases, and 6 bases lay outside the gene matches. The germline V gene encodes CDR1 SNHLY and CDR2 FYNNEI. The CDR3 runs 16 residues. CDR3 residues: CASSERSSGPYNEQFF. The CDR3 nucleotides are TGTGCCAGCAGTGAAAGGTCTAGCGGTCCCTACAATGAGCAGTTCTTC. Variable domain in full (rest from reference TRBV2 and TRBJ2-1): EPEVTQTPSHQVTQMGQEVILRCVPISNHLYFYWYRQILGQKVEFLVSFYNNEISEKSEIFDDQFSVERPDGSNFTLKIRSTKLEDSAMYFCASSERSSGPYNEQFFGPGTRLTVL.

In its sample, this clone ranks as medium-sized. The chain links TRBV6-1 to TRBJ2-3; perhaps TRBD2 as D (6 bases). The CDR3 loop spans 15 amino acids. Germline-derived CDR1 and CDR2 are MNHNS and SASEGT. Trimming pared 4 bases from V and 3 bases from J, leaving 14 bases between. CDR3 sequence: CASSAGEGQTDTQYF. The CDR3 DNA sequence: TGTGCCAGCAGTGCGGGAGAAGGTCAGACAGATACGCAGTATTTT.

This clone qualifies as medium-sized. V is TRBV4-2 and J is TRBJ2-7; tentative D call: TRBD2 (5 bases). V lost 0 bases and J lost 4, with 16 bases in between. Per germline, CDR1 LGHNA and CDR2 YNFKEQ. The CDR3 runs to 16 residues. The CDR3 reads CASSQDHETGFYEQYF. CDR3 coding DNA: TGTGCCAGCAGCCAAGATCACGAGACGGGGTTTTACGAGCAGTACTTC.

The chain links TRBV27 to TRBJ2-7; D call uncertain. This CDR3 spans 14 amino acids. Trimming left V 2 bases short and J 0 bases short, with 8 bases between. Per germline, CDR1 MNHEY and CDR2 SMNVEV (reference sequence). Here the CDR3 reads CASSLLVSSYEQYF. In nucleotides, the CDR3 is TGTGCCAGCAGTTTACTGGTTAGCTCCTACGAGCAGTACTTC.